Below, 21 T cell receptor beta chains from the same sample are listed, as sequenced in a study of shared clonotypes between healthy human individuals. Produced via immunoSEQ multiplex PCR; TCRdb's table is partial and in-frame only. Among about 2.4 million clones, roughly 93% were seen once, and the ten largest hold approximately 0.36%. The sequenced sample consisted of naive CD4+ T cells from PBMCs. As to subset: CD45RA+ positively selected. The receptors derive from a man between 18 and 29 years old in good health. Some clones in this sample may be carry-over from other donors' samples.

This chain connects TRBV4-1 to TRBJ2-7, with D perhaps TRBD1 (6 bases). The CDR3 has 17 residues. From germline, CDR1 is MGHRA and CDR2 YSYEKL. V was clipped by 2 bases and J by 1 base, with 18 bases between them. The CDR3 region has the DNA TGCGCCAGCAGCCAAAGCAACGGACGGGACAAGTCCTACGAGCAGTACTTC. It translates to CASSQSNGRDKSYEQYF.

The chain recombines TRBV5-1 with TRBJ2-3, with TRBD2 identical over 10 bases. CDR1 and CDR2 from the germline V gene are SGHRS and YFSETQ. The CDR3 spans 16 residues. Trimming at V came to 4 bases and at J to 3 bases, leaving 8 bases not matched to a gene. CDR3 in amino acids: CASSQPSGSQTDTQYF. The CDR3 region has the DNA TGCGCCAGCAGCCAGCCTAGCGGGAGTCAGACAGATACGCAGTATTTT.

This sequence joins TRBV28 and TRBJ2-7; TRBD2 matches at 7 bases. V lost 7 bases, J lost 4 bases, and 13 bases stayed unmatched. CDR3 length: 15 residues. From germline, CDR1 is MDHEN and CDR2 SYDVKM. The CDR3 is CASNVAGESRYEQYF. DNA of the CDR3: TGTGCCAGCAATGTGGCGGGGGAATCGCGGTACGAGCAGTACTTC.

V usage is TRBV6-6 and J usage is TRBJ2-1, with TRBD2 as a possible D gene (6 bases). Trimming took 0 bases from V and 15 from J, leaving 15 bases between them. CDR1 MNHNY and CDR2 SVGAGI come from the germline V gene (reference sequence). This CDR3 contains 13 residues. The CDR3 bases are TGTGCCAGCAGTTACTCTAGGGACTTCGAAAGGTTCTTC. Translated: CASSYSRDFERFF.

To note about this clone: Other DNA sequences in the same sample also yield this CDR3. V and J are TRBV9 and TRBJ2-1; weak D call: TRBD2 (6 bases). The germline CDR1 and CDR2 sequences are SGDLS and YYNGEE. This CDR3 comprises 15 residues. V dropped 3 bases and J dropped 4 bases, with 14 bases sitting between them. In nucleotides, the CDR3 is TGTGCCAGCAGCGCGCTAGCGACCCTTTACAATGAGCAGTTCTTC. It translates to CASSALATLYNEQFF.

The chain links TRBV28 to TRBJ2-7; 9 bases line up with TRBD1. The CDR3 has 18 amino acids. The ends lost 8 bases at V and 3 bases at J; junction bases unmatched: 20. From germline, CDR1 is MDHEN and CDR2 SYDVKM. In DNA form, the CDR3 reads TGTGCCAGCGGAAGTTTGGACGCTTTGGGACAGGGCATCTACGAGCAGTACTTC. It encodes CASGSLDALGQGIYEQYF.

The V gene is TRBV7-3, the J gene TRBJ2-3; D is tentatively TRBD1 or TRBD2 (6 bases each). CDR3 length: 16 amino acids. CDR1 and CDR2 (germline): SGHTA, FQGTGA. The V gene lost 2 bases and the J gene lost 5 bases, with 17 bases spanning the gap. The CDR3 sequence: CASSLSSGGVLDTQYF. CDR3 bases: TGTGCCAGCAGCTTATCGTCCGGGGGCGTTTTAGATACGCAGTATTTT. Full variable domain (remainder filled in from reference TRBV7-3 and TRBJ2-3): GAGVSQTPSNKVTEKGKYVELRCDPISGHTALYWYRQSLGQGPEFLIYFQGTGAADDSGLPNDRFFAVRPEGSVSTLKIQRTERGDSAVYLCASSLSSGGVLDTQYFGPGTRLTVL.

This chain links TRBV5-1 with TRBJ2-1; 7 bases match TRBD1. V was clipped by 4 bases and J by 10 bases; unmatched bases: 11. The germline gives CDR1 SGHRS, CDR2 YFSETQ. The CDR3 extends over 14 amino acids. The CDR3 DNA sequence: TGCGCCAGCAGCGGGGGACAGCCGTTTGGAGAGCAGTTCTTC. It encodes CASSGGQPFGEQFF.

The J gene is TRBJ2-3, the V gene TRBV7-2; 11 bases match TRBD2. The germline CDR1 and CDR2 sequences are SGHTA and FQGNSA. V was clipped by 1 base and J by 14 bases; unmatched bases: 5. The CDR3 runs 13 residues. In DNA, the CDR3 is TGTGCCAGCAGCTTAGAGCCTAGCGGGAGGAGGTATTTT. Residues: CASSLEPSGRRYF.

The chain combines TRBV15 with TRBJ2-2; 11 bases line up with TRBD2. From germline, CDR1 is LNHNV and CDR2 YYDKDF (reference sequence). The CDR3 runs to 19 residues. V was pared by 0 bases and J by 3 bases, with 9 bases of the junction left unmatched. For the CDR3, the DNA is TGTGCCACCAGCAGAGACTACTCAACTAGCGGGAGTGACACCGGGGAGCTGTTTTTT. Protein sequence: CATSRDYSTSGSDTGELFF.

The rearrangement joins TRBV5-6 to TRBJ1-1; D not resolved. Trimming left V 4 bases short and J 4 bases short, with 20 bases between. There are 16 residues in the CDR3. The germline CDR1 and CDR2 sequences are SGHDT and YYEEEE. The CDR3 bases are TGTGCCAGCAGCCCACCAGTCCGGGCGAGAGGCACTGAAGCTTTCTTT. Amino acid sequence: CASSPPVRARGTEAFF.

This clone occurred a few times. Other DNA sequences from this sample encode an identical CDR3 as well. J is TRBJ1-2 and V is TRBV4-3; D unresolved. Germline CDR1 is LGHNA and CDR2 is YSLEER. V dropped 0 bases and J dropped 2 bases, with 7 bases sitting between them. The CDR3 is 14 amino acids. The DNA of the CDR3 is TGCGCCAGCAGCCAAGATAGAAGGAACTATGGCTACACCTTC. Encoded protein: CASSQDRRNYGYTF.

The chain is built from TRBV15 and TRBJ1-2; D is ambiguous. V was trimmed by 1 base and J by 7 bases, leaving 4 bases between them. Germline CDR1 reads LNHNV; CDR2 reads YYDKDF (reference sequence). The CDR3 sequence is 11 residues long. CDR3 residues: CATSRGIGYTF. The CDR3 DNA sequence: TGTGCCACCAGCAGAGGGATTGGCTACACCTTC.

The chain carries TRBV5-1 and TRBJ1-2, with 7 bases lining up with TRBD1. CDR3 size: 15 residues. The V segment lost 4 bases and the J segment 4 bases; nucleotides outside the gene matches: 10. Germline lookup yields CDR1 SGHRS and CDR2 YFSETQ. The CDR3, as DNA: TGCGCCAGCAGCCCCTCCGGGACAGAATCCTATGGCTACACCTTC. Amino acid sequence: CASSPSGTESYGYTF. Filled out from reference TRBV5-1 and TRBJ1-2, the complete variable domain reads KAGVTQTPRYLIKTRGQQVTLSCSPISGHRSVSWYQQTPGQGLQFLFEYFSETQRNKGNFPGRFSGRQFSNSRSEMNVSTLELGDSALYLCASSPSGTESYGYTFGSGTRLTVV.

The chain combines TRBV11-3 with TRBJ2-3; a possible D gene is TRBD2 (5 bases). From germline, CDR1 is SGHNT and CDR2 YENEEA. V shed 1 base and J shed 2 bases, with 10 bases lying between them. The CDR3 contains 15 residues. CDR3 protein: CASSLGVGDTDTQYF. CDR3 DNA sequence: TGTGCCAGCAGCTTAGGCGTGGGAGACACAGATACGCAGTATTTT.

The V gene is TRBV29-1, the J gene TRBJ1-2, with D hard to call. The CDR3 has 14 residues. The germline gives CDR1 SQVTM, CDR2 ANQGSEA. V lost 1 base and J 1 base, leaving 10 bases between the germline ends. The CDR3 coding sequence is TGCAGCGTTGAAGGGACTTCCGATAACTATGGCTACACCTTC. It yields the protein CSVEGTSDNYGYTF.

V is TRBV29-1 and J is TRBJ1-2; 7 bases are a match to TRBD1. Germline assignment: CDR1 SQVTM and CDR2 ANQGSEA. The CDR3 contains 13 residues. J gave up 5 bases and V 6 bases, and 9 bases lay outside the gene matches. In nucleotides, the CDR3 is TGCAGCGTAACCCCCGACAGGGCATATGGCTACACCTTC. It yields the protein CSVTPDRAYGYTF.

This sequence joins TRBV28 and TRBJ1-4, with 8 nucleotides matching TRBD1. CDR3 length equals 19 residues. V lost 6 bases to trimming and J lost 4 bases; unmatched junction nucleotides: 19. Germline CDR1 MDHEN, CDR2 SYDVKM. CDR3 coding DNA: TGTGCCAGCAGAGTTTGGGGGGCGAGCACAGGGGGGTATAATGAAAAACTGTTTTTT. Translating it yields CASRVWGASTGGYNEKLFF.

The V call is TRBV9, the J call TRBJ2-3; TRBD1 or TRBD2 may be the D gene (6 bases each). Germline CDR1 reads SGDLS; CDR2 reads YYNGEE. V was pared by 0 bases and J by 6 bases, with 20 bases between. The CDR3 runs to 17 residues. The CDR3 here is CASSVATRGALQDTQYF. The CDR3 DNA sequence: TGTGCCAGCAGCGTAGCTACGAGGGGGGCCCTCCAGGATACGCAGTATTTT. Looking up the rest from reference TRBV9 and TRBJ2-3 gives the full variable domain: DSGVTQTPKHLITATGQRVTLRCSPRSGDLSVYWYQQSLDQGLQFLIQYYNGEERAKGNILERFSAQQFPDLHSELNLSSLELGDSALYFCASSVATRGALQDTQYFGPGTRLTVL.

The gene calls are TRBV5-1 and TRBJ2-2; the match to TRBD1 covers 7 bases. Germline V gives CDR1 SGHRS, CDR2 YFSETQ. This CDR3 region has 15 residues. With 0 bases clipped from V and 4 bases from J, the junction kept 3 bases outside the gene matches. The CDR3: CASSLARGSTGELFF. CDR3 nucleotides: TGCGCCAGCAGCTTGGCCAGGGGGTCCACCGGGGAGCTGTTTTTT.

The V and J genes are TRBV9 and TRBJ1-1, with D perhaps matching TRBD1 (5 bases). Trimming removed 0 bases at V and 1 base at J, with 16 bases between. This CDR3 region has 17 residues. Germline V CDR1 and CDR2: SGDLS, YYNGEE. The CDR3 coding sequence is TGTGCCAGCAGCGTAGCTTATGGGGGAACGGGGAACACTGAAGCTTTCTTT. Amino acid sequence: CASSVAYGGTGNTEAFF.